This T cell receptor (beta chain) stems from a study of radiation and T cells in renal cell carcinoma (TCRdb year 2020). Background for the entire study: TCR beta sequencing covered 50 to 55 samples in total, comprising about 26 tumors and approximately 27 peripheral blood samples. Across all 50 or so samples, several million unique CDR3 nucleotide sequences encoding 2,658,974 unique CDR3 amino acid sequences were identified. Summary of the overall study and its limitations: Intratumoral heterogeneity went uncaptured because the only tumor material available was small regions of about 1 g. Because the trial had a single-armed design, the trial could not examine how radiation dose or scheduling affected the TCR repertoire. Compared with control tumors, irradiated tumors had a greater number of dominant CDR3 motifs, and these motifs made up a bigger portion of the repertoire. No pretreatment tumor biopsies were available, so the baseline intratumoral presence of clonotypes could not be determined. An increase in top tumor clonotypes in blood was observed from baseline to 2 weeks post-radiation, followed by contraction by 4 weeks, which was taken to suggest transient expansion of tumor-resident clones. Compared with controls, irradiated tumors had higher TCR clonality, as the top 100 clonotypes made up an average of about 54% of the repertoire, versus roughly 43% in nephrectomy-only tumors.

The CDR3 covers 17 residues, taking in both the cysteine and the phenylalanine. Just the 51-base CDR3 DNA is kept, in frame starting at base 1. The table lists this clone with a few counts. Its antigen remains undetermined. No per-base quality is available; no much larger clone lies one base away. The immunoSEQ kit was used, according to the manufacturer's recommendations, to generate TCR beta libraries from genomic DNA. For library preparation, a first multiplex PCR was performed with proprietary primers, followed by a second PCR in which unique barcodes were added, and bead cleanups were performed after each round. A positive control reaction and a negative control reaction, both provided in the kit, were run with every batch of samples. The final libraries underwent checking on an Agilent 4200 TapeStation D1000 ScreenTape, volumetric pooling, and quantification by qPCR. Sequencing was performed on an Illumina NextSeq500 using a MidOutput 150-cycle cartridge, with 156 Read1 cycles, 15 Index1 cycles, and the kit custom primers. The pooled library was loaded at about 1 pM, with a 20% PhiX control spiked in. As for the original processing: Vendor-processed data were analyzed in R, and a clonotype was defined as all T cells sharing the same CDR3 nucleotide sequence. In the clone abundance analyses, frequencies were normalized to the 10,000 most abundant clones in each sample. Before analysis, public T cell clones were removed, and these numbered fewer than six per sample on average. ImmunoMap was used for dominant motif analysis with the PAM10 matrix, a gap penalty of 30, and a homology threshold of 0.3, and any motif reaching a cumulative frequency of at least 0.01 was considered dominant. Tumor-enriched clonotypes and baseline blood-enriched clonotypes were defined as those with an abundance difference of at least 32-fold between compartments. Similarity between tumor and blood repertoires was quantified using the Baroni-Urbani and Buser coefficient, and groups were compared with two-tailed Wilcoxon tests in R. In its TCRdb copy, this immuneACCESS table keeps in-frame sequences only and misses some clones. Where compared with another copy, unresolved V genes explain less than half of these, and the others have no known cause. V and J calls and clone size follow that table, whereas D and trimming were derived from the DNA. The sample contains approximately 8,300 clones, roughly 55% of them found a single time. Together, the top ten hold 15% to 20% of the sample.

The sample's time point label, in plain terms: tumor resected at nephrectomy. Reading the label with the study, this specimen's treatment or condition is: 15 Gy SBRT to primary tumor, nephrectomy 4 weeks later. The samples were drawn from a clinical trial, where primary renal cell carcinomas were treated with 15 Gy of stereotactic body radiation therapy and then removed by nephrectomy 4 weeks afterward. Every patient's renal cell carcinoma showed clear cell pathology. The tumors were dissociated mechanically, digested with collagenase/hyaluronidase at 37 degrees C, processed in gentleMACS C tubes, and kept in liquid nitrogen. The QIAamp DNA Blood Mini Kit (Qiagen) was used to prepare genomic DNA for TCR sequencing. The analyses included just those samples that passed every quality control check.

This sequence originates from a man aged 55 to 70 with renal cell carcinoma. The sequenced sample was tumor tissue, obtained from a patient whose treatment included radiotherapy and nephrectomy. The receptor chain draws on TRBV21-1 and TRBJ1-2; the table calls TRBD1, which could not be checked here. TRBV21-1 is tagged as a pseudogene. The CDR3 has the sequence CASSKALPTTANYGYTF. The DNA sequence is TGTGCCAGCAGCAAAGCACTCCCGACGACAGCTAACTATGGCTACACCTTC.